The sequence of this T cell receptor (beta chain) was determined in a study of T cell clones after liver transplantation (dated by TCRdb to about 2019). Broadly, across the study: The samples were obtained from ITN030ST, a randomized trial that attempted immunosuppression withdrawal within 2 years after liver transplantation. Donor-reactive T cell clones were identified by TCRbeta sequencing after a pre-transplant mixed lymphocyte reaction and then tracked in post-transplant blood. Third party-reactive TCRbeta sequences from pre-transplant MLRs were also identified as an antigen-independent comparator for donor-reactive sequences. Three of the eight recipients were HCV-positive; the others were transplanted for non-autoimmune, non-viral indications. No induction therapy was given to the subjects, and standard immunosuppression was administered until randomization at 12-24 months post-transplant. To count as tolerant, a recipient had to stay completely off immunosuppression for at least one year without liver enzymes climbing beyond twice the upper limit of normal. Blood samples were taken pre-transplant, pre-randomization before withdrawal, and post-randomization after full withdrawal or failed withdrawal. The study cohort included 8 liver transplant recipients, of whom 3 were classified as tolerant and 5 as non-tolerant. The full study reports these points: When repertoire turnover was taken into account, detection of donor-reactive sequences was significantly reduced in 7 of 8 subjects for CD4 and in 8 of 8 subjects for CD8. The decline in donor-reactive sequences exceeded the decline in third party-reactive sequences, suggesting partial antigen-specific deletion that was unrelated to withdrawal success. Since no allograft tissue specimens were available, donor-reactive T cells may have migrated into the graft instead of being deleted. In two subjects, low numbers of available donor cells limited the measurable donor-reactive repertoire. In 5 of 8 subjects, circulating donor-reactive CD4 TCRbeta sequences decreased significantly after transplant, regardless of tolerance or HCV status. The conclusions were preliminary, being limited by small, heterogeneous patient numbers and by non-standardized post-transplant time points.

Note on this clone: The antigen this receptor binds is unknown. Base quality data are lacking; no much larger clone is found one base away.

CDR1 LNHDA and CDR2 SQIVND are derived from the germline V gene (reference sequence). Trimming costs V 3 bases and J 14 bases, and their ends lie 16 bases apart. The CDR3 measures 13 amino acids from cysteine to phenylalanine. The read is trimmed to its CDR3 DNA, 39 bases read in frame from base 1. Unstimulated PBMCs, after thawing, were stained for CD3, CD4 and CD8 and then FACS-sorted into CD3+CD4+ and CD3+CD8+ populations. All 8 studied subjects were randomized to withdrawal of immunosuppression. Genomic DNA was isolated with the Qiagen DNeasy Blood and Tissue Kit. High-throughput TCRbeta CDR3 sequencing of frozen genomic DNA was performed by immunoSEQ, with PCR amplification, mapping, bias correction and internal controls included. In the original analysis: Productive rearrangements were kept, and unique TCRbeta sequences were defined by CDR3 nucleotide sequence plus V and J gene. A sequence counted as donor-reactive only if the sequence showed at least 5-fold expansion in CFSE-low cells compared with unstimulated pre-transplant cells and had a frequency of at least 0.01%. Per-subject minimum frequency thresholds, based on the lowest-template unstimulated sample, ensured at least 90% detection power. Jensen-Shannon divergence between the top 1000 TCRbeta sequences post-transplant and pre-transplant was used to measure repertoire turnover. Changes in detection of donor-reactive sequences were tested with two-sided Fisher's exact tests. TCRdb re-hosts the immuneACCESS table, in-frame sequences only. Its copies lack some clones; in the studies checked, an unresolved V gene accounts for under half of them, and the cause for the rest is not known. V and J calls and clone size are given by that table; D and trimming were obtained from the DNA. This sample holds about 51,000 clones; about 90% were observed only once. Clones ranked in the top ten supply over 13% of the sample.

This clonotype was sampled from a human patient who received a liver transplant. Some T cells may originate with the graft donor following a transplant. Specimen: CD8+ T cells from blood, collected 12 months after liver transplant. The chain is assembled from TRBV19 and TRBJ1-4, with the D gene uncertain. The DNA is TGTGCCAGTAGTATGATCGGAGGTCAAGGGCTGTTTTTT. Its coded protein is CASSMIGGQGLFF.